The source of this TCR beta chain is a study of blood T cell repertoires in COVID-19. Study-wide context: Samples representing acute and convalescent COVID-19 were sourced from the United States, Italy and Spain. From T cells, B-cell-depleted T cells, or PBMCs came the material, which was cDNA or gDNA.

Germline V lookup: CDR1 MNHEY, CDR2 SVGAGI. The CDR3 loop spans 15 amino acids. Original processing notes: Counts of nucleated cells, estimated from reference gene primer amplification, were obtained. The table came from immunoSEQ multiplex PCR; TCRdb's copy has only in-frame clones and leaves some out. V and J calls plus clone size are reproduced from that table; the DNA served to infer D and trimming. The sample lists 160,000 or so clones, roughly 85% occurring once. Patients from Seattle were sampled longitudinally, starting during active infection. In the case of this clone: The junction shows a germline mismatch at one end, possibly a read error.

The sequence was obtained from a woman aged 45 to 65 with COVID-19, enrolled during active disease. Material for sequencing was peripheral blood. J is TRBJ2-2 and V is TRBV6-5; 8 nucleotides match TRBD1. The CDR3 DNA reads TGTGCCAGCACAGCGACAGGGGACGCCACCCGGGAGCTGTTTTTT. Protein sequence: CASTATGDATRELFF.